Many counts were recorded for the clone carrying this T cell receptor (beta chain). Its specificity is unknown. Breast cancer patients provided tissue from their axillary draining lymph nodes. TCRdb used MiXCR to reprocess the multiplex PCR reads, holding one entry per CDR3 protein. The sample lists around 120,000 distinct CDR3 sequences, about 20% seen once, with about 3.7% in the top ten. This sample stems from a study of breast tumors, draining lymph nodes, adjacent tissues. Regarding the study as a whole: Tumor TCR diversity was below lymph nodes but above nontumor tissue.

The V and J ends lost 0 bases and 2 bases, in that order; junction bases with no gene match: 6. There are 16 residues in the CDR3. Looked up from germline, CDR1 is SGHRS and CDR2 is YFSETQ. The chain joins TRBV5-1 to TRBJ2-7; 9 positions agree with TRBD2. The TCR sequence derives from a female donor with breast cancer. Some clones in this sample may be carry-over from other donors' samples. The sample was axillary lymph node tissue. CDR3 region: CASSLEAGGLPYEQYF. CDR3 bases: TGCGCCAGCAGCTTGGAAGCGGGGGGACTGCCCTACGAGCAGTACTTC.